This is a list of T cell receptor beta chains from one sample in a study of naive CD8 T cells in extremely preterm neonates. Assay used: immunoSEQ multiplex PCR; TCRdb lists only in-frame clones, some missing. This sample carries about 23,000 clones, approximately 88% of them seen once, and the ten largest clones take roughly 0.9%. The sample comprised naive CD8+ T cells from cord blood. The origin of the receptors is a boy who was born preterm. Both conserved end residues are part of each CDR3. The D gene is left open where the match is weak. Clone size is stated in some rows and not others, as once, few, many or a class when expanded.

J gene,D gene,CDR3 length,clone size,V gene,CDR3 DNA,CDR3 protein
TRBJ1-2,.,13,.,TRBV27,TGTGCCAGCAGTTTATCGGGGGCTTATGGCTACACCTTC,CASSLSGAYGYTF
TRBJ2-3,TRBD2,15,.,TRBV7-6,TGTGCCAGCAGCTGGACTAGCGGGGGCACAGATACGCAGTATTTT,CASSWTSGGTDTQYF
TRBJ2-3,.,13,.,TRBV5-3,TGTGCCAGAAGCTTGACTAGCACAGATACGCAGTATTTT,CARSLTSTDTQYF
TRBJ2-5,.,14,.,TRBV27,TGTGCCAGCAGTTTATGGGCAGGGGAGGAGACCCAGTACTTC,CASSLWAGEETQYF
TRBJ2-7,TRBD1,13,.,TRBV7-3,TGTGCCAGCAGCTTCGCAGGGGGTTACGAGCAGTACTTC,CASSFAGGYEQYF
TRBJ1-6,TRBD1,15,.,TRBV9,TGTGCCAGCAGCGACAGGGGGCGCGGTAATTCACCCCTCCACTTT,CASSDRGRGNSPLHF
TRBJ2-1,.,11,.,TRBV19,TGTGCCAGTAGTATTCACAATGAGCAGTTCTTC,CASSIHNEQFF
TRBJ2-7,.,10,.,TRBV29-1,TGCAGCGTTGACCAGGGCGAGCAGTACTTC,CSVDQGEQYF
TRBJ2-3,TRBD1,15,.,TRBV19,TGTGCCAGTAGTATAGGGGGACAGGGCACAGATACGCAGTATTTT,CASSIGGQGTDTQYF
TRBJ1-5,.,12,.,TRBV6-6,TGTGCCAGCAGTCACCCGAATCAGCCCCAGCATTTT,CASSHPNQPQHF
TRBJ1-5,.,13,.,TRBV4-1,TGCGCCAGCAGCCAAGACAGGGGCCAGCCCCAGCATTTT,CASSQDRGQPQHF
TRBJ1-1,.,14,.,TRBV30,TGTGCCTGGAGTTCAGGACCTTATAACACTGAAGCTTTCTTT,CAWSSGPYNTEAFF
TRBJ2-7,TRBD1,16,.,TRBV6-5,TGTGCCAGCAGTTACGGGATGGTCAGGGGGCTTTACGAGCAGTACTTC,CASSYGMVRGLYEQYF
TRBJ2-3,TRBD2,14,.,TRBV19,TGTGCCAGTAGTATACTAGCGGGCACAGATACGCAGTATTTT,CASSILAGTDTQYF
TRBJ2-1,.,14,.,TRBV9,TGTGCCAGCAGCGTAGCGGGGCTCTACAATGAGCAGTTCTTC,CASSVAGLYNEQFF
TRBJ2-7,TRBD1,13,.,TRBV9,TGTGCCAGCAGCGGGACAGGGGGCTACGAGCAGTACTTC,CASSGTGGYEQYF
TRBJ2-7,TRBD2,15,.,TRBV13,TGTGCCAGCAGCTTACGGCTAGCGGGGGGGTACGAGCAGTACTTC,CASSLRLAGGYEQYF
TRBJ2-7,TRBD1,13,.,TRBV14,TGTGCCAGCAGCCCGACAGGGGGCTACGAGCAGTACTTC,CASSPTGGYEQYF
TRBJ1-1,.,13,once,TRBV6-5,TGTGCCAGCAGTTACGGGGAGGGGACTGAAGCTTTCTTT,CASSYGEGTEAFF
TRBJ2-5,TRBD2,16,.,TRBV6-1,TGTGCCAGCAGTGACAATCCGGGACTAGCTTCCGAGACCCAGTACTTC,CASSDNPGLASETQYF
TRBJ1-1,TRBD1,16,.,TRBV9,TGTGCCAGCAGCGTAGTCTCGGGACAGGGGCACACTGAAGCTTTCTTT,CASSVVSGQGHTEAFF
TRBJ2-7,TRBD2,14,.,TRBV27,TGTGCCAGCAGTTTATCGACTAGCGGCTACGAGCAGTACTTC,CASSLSTSGYEQYF
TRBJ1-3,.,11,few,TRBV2,TGTGCCAGCAGGGGTGGAAACACCATATATTTT,CASRGGNTIYF
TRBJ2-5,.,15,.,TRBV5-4,TGTGCCAGCAGCTTGGGAGGGACCCCCCAAGAGACCCAGTACTTC,CASSLGGTPQETQYF
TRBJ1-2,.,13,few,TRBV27,TGTGCCAGCAGTTTGACAGCTAACTATGGCTACACCTTC,CASSLTANYGYTF
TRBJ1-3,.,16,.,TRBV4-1,TGCGCCAGCAGCCAAACCGGGACAAACTCTGGAAACACCATATATTTT,CASSQTGTNSGNTIYF
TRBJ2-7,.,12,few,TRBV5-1,TGCGCCAGCAGCGGCCGGCAGGGCGAGCAGTACTTC,CASSGRQGEQYF
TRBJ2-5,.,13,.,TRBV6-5,TGTGCCAGCAGTTACCGGGGGCAAGAGACCCAGTACTTC,CASSYRGQETQYF
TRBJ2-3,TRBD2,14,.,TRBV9,TGTGCCAGCAGCGTAGCGGGGGGGCCAGATACGCAGTATTTT,CASSVAGGPDTQYF
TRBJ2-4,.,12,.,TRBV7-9,TGTGCCAGCAGCCAGCTTAAAAACATTCAGTACTTC,CASSQLKNIQYF
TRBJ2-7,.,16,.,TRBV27,TGTGCCAGCAGTCCCCCGGGGGCTCTGGGCTACTACGAGCAGTACTTC,CASSPPGALGYYEQYF
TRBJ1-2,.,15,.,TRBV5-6,TGTGCCAGCAGCTTTGGCCGGGAAGAGGGCTATGGCTACACCTTC,CASSFGREEGYGYTF
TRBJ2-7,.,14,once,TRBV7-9,TGTGCCAGCAGCTTAGCGGGGGGCCTCAACGAGCAGTACTTC,CASSLAGGLNEQYF
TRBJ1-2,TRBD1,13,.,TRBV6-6,TGTGCCAGCAGTTCAGGACAGGGGGCTGGCTACACCTTC,CASSSGQGAGYTF
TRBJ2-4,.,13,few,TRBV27,TGTGCCAGCAGTTTCAGGGCCAAAAACATTCAGTACTTC,CASSFRAKNIQYF
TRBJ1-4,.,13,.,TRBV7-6,TGTGCCAGCAGCTTAGGAACTAATGAAAAACTGTTTTTT,CASSLGTNEKLFF
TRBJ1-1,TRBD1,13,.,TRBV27,TGTGCCAGCAGTTTATGGACAGGGACTGAAGCTTTCTTT,CASSLWTGTEAFF
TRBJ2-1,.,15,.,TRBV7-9,TGTGCCAGCAGCTCGCGGGTAGGCTCCTACAATGAGCAGTTCTTC,CASSSRVGSYNEQFF
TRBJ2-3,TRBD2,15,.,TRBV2,TGTGCCAGCCAGTTCTTGACTAGCAGGGCAGATACGCAGTATTTT,CASQFLTSRADTQYF
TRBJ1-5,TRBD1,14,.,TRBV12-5,TGTGCTAGTGGTTTGGGGACAGGGAATCAGCCCCAGCATTTT,CASGLGTGNQPQHF
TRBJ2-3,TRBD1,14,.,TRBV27,TGTGCCAGCAGTTTCACGACAGGGCCAGATACGCAGTATTTT,CASSFTTGPDTQYF
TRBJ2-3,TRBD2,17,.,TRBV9,TGTGCCAGCAGCGTAACCCCACTAGCGGCCATCACAGATACGCAGTATTTT,CASSVTPLAAITDTQYF
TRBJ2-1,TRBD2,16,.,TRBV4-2,TGTGCCAGCAGCCAAGATCTAGCGGGGGGTCCCAATGAGCAGTTCTTC,CASSQDLAGGPNEQFF
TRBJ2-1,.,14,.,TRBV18,TGTGCCAGCTCACCACGCGACACCTACAATGAGCAGTTCTTC,CASSPRDTYNEQFF
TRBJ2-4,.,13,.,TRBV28,TGTGCCAGCAGTATGGGTCCGAGAAACATTCAGTACTTC,CASSMGPRNIQYF
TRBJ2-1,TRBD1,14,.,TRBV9,TGTGCCAGCAGCGTAGGGACAGGGGACAATGAGCAGTTCTTC,CASSVGTGDNEQFF
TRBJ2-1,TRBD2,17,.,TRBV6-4,TGTGCCAGCAGTGTGACTAGCGGGGGCGGCTCCTACAATGAGCAGTTCTTC,CASSVTSGGGSYNEQFF
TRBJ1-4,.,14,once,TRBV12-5,TGTGCTAGTGGTTTGGTAGGGGGGAATGAAAAACTGTTTTTT,CASGLVGGNEKLFF
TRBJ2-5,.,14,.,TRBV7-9,TGTGCCAGCAGCTTAGCAGGGTGGCAAGAGACCCAGTACTTC,CASSLAGWQETQYF
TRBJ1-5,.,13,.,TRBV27,TGTGCCAGCAGTTTAAGGGGCAATCAGCCCCAGCATTTT,CASSLRGNQPQHF
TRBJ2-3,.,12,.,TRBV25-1,TGTGCCAGCAGTGCCCCCACAGATACGCAGTATTTT,CASSAPTDTQYF